This TCR beta chain appears in the sequencing data of a study of T cell responses to AZD1222 COVID-19 vaccine. Remarks on this clone: Antigen specificity is unknown.

Study-level points and caveats: Receipt of two AZD1222 doses was followed by a rise in Spike-specific TCR breadth and depth.

The table came from immunoSEQ multiplex PCR; TCRdb's copy has only in-frame clones and leaves some out. The sample has 60,000 to 100,000 clones, about 90% seen once. V lost 4 bases and J 0 bases, leaving 14 bases between the germline ends. The CDR3 is 16 residues long. From germline, CDR1 is SGHTS and CDR2 YDEGEE. This sequence was found in an adult in good health. Sequences were derived from peripheral blood, sampled on day 0 of MenACWY control vaccination. The chain is built from TRBV5-8 and TRBJ1-5; D is undetermined. Here the CDR3 reads CASSLGRHGSNQPQHF. The CDR3 DNA follows: TGTGCCAGCAGCCTTGGGAGACACGGTAGCAATCAGCCCCAGCATTTT.